The 12 T cell receptor beta chains in this list originate from one sample, sequenced in a study of molecular identifiers for immune sequencing clone quantification. TCRdb passed the PCR reads through MiXCR, listing each CDR3 protein once. The profile shows about 510,000 distinct CDR3 sequences, under 30% of them singletons. The specimen sequenced was naive CD8+ T cells from blood, with Jurkat cell RNA spiked in. Subset in this sample: FACS-sorted CD8+CD4-CCR7+CD45RA+ naive T cells. Source of these receptors: a human donor in good health. Some libraries in this study had Jurkat cell RNA spiked in.

The chain combines TRBV10-3 with TRBJ1-1; D gene ambiguous. The germline V and J ends were trimmed by 10 bases and 1 base, with 10 bases remaining between them. The CDR3 is made up of 12 amino acids. Germline V lookup: CDR1 ENHRY, CDR2 SYGVKD. The CDR3 protein is CASTVSNTEAFF. For the CDR3, the DNA is TGTGCCAGCACAGTCTCGAACACTGAAGCTTTCTTT.

The chain has TRBV10-3 and TRBJ2-1; the D gene is possibly TRBD1 (5 bases). Between the trimmed V and J ends, which lost 9 bases and 10 bases, there was a span of 19 bases. The CDR3 spans 13 residues. The germline V gene has CDR1 ENHRY and CDR2 SYGVKD. The chain's CDR3 is CAIGGASHREQFF. The DNA of the CDR3 is TGTGCCATTGGTGGGGCTAGTCATCGGGAGCAGTTCTTC.

This chain uses TRBV6-5 with TRBJ1-1; 11 bases are a match to TRBD1. The CDR3 extends over 15 amino acids. Germline V gives CDR1 MNHEY, CDR2 SVGAGI. V trimming: 2 bases; J trimming: 5 bases; junction bases outside the gene matches: 4. CDR3 nucleotides: TGTGCCAGCAGTTACGGGGACAGGGGGGAAACTGAAGCTTTCTTT. Its translation: CASSYGDRGETEAFF.

The chain carries TRBV3-1 and TRBJ2-2; a possible D gene is TRBD2 (5 bases). V gave up 1 base and J gave up 4 bases, with 13 bases separating them. Per the germline V gene, CDR1 is LGHDT and CDR2 is YNNKEL (reference sequence). CDR3 length: 16 amino acids. CDR3 sequence (DNA): TGTGCCAGCAGCCAAGTCACTAGTGCGTTCACCGGGGAGCTGTTTTTT. Its protein product is CASSQVTSAFTGELFF.

This clonotype turned up a few times. The rearrangement uses TRBV20-1 and TRBJ2-2; D uncertain. This CDR3 spans 13 amino acids. The germline CDR1 and CDR2 sequences are DFQATT and SNEGSKA (reference sequence). The V end was cut by 3 bases, the J end by 1 base, with 6 bases between. This CDR3 reads CSAREMNTGELFF. Here the CDR3 DNA reads TGCAGTGCTAGGGAGATGAACACCGGGGAGCTGTTTTTT.

Concerning this clonotype itself: This may be a read error, as it is one base from a much larger clone. The chain joins TRBV5-6 to TRBJ1-5, with no clear D. CDR1 is SGHDT and CDR2 is YYEEEE in the germline V gene. Trimming pared 4 bases from V and 6 bases from J, leaving 23 bases between. The CDR3 spans 17 residues. The CDR3 DNA sequence: TGTGCCAGCAGCCTCCTCGTGGGCCTCGAAAATAGTCAGCCCCAGCATTTT. Translated: CASSLLVGLENSQPQHF.

This clonotype was observed many times. V usage is TRBV4-1 and J usage is TRBJ1-2; D is unclear. CDR3 length: 13 amino acids. The V end lost 1 base, the J end lost 8 bases, and 11 bases lay between the germline ends. The germline gives CDR1 MGHRA, CDR2 YSYEKL. The CDR3 coding sequence is TGCGCCAGCAGCCAAGTTTCGTTGGCGGGCTACACCTTC. It is translated as CASSQVSLAGYTF.

There are many counts of this clonotype. The chain couples TRBV14 to TRBJ1-1; D is unclear. Germline V gives CDR1 SGHDN, CDR2 FVKESK. This CDR3 is built from 16 residues. The V and J ends lost 0 bases and 5 bases respectively, with 16 bases between them. The CDR3 protein is CASSQDPPRRGTEAFF. In nucleotides, the CDR3 is TGTGCCAGCAGCCAAGATCCTCCCAGGAGAGGGACTGAAGCTTTCTTT.

About this clonotype: The junction departs from the called germline gene at one end, perhaps through a read error. The chain links TRBV7-9 to TRBJ2-7; D is perhaps TRBD2 (6 bases). The CDR3 length is 14 residues. Germline CDR1 reads SEHNR; CDR2 reads FQNEAQ (reference sequence). Here the CDR3 DNA reads TGTGCCAGCAGCCCGCAGGAGCGGGCCTACGGGCAGTACTTC. Translated: CASSPQERAYGQYF.

This clonotype was seen a single time. One end of the junction varies from germline; a read error may be responsible. The V call is TRBV27, the J call TRBJ2-6, with a possible D match to TRBD1 (5 bases). Germline CDR1 MNHEY, CDR2 SMNVEV (reference sequence). The CDR3 covers 14 residues. The CDR3 nucleotides are TGTGCCAGCAGTTTCTCCGCTGGGGCCTACGTCCTGACTTTC. Encoded protein: CASSFSAGAYVLTF. The variable domain in full, completed from reference TRBV27 and TRBJ2-6, reads EAQVTQNPRYLITVTGKKLTVTCSQNMNHEYMSWYRQDPGLGLRQIYYSMNVEVTDKGDVPEGYKVSRKEKRNFPLILESPSPNQTSLYFCASSFSAGAYVLTFGAGSRLTVL.

Note on this clonotype: At one end, the junction sequence differs from germline, possibly due to a read error. The V call is TRBV12-3 or TRBV12-4, the J call TRBJ2-1; no definite D call. The CDR3 sequence is 13 residues long. The CDR3 reads CASSRGGYDEQFF. CDR3 bases: TGTGCCAGCAGTCGAGGCGGCTACGATGAGCAGTTCTTC.

The V call is TRBV27, the J call TRBJ2-3, with a weak D call TRBD1 (5 bases). Looked up from germline, CDR1 is MNHEY and CDR2 is SMNVEV (reference sequence). The CDR3 loop spans 15 amino acids. V was clipped by 1 base and J by 1 base, with 9 bases between them. The CDR3 nucleotides are TGTGCCAGCAGTTTATTGGGGCACCGCACAGATACGCAGTATTTT. Translated, it gives CASSLLGHRTDTQYF.